The entry below describes one T cell receptor beta chain. The sample holds other DNA sequences that translate to the same CDR3. The source of the sample is a study of shared clonotypes between healthy human individuals. Background on the study: The study used three CD4 naive, three CD4 memory, two CD8 naive and one CD8 memory plate per donor.

The CDR3 length is 15 residues. Germline CDR1 MNHNS, CDR2 SASEGT. V dropped 1 base and J dropped 0 bases, with 7 bases sitting between them. Recent acute infections and vaccinations were absent in the healthy HIV-negative adult donors. Genomic DNA of each subset was evenly split across several immunoSEQ plates. The table came from immunoSEQ multiplex PCR; TCRdb's copy has only in-frame clones and leaves some out. The data show approximately 2.4 million clones, almost 96% seen once. The receptor's source is a man between 18 and 35 years old in good health. The chain combines TRBV6-1 with TRBJ1-5; D call uncertain. Sequenced input: naive CD4+ T cells sorted from blood. Subset described: CD45RA+ positively selected. The CDR3 spells CASSEGGYSNQPQHF. In nucleotides, the CDR3 is TGTGCCAGCAGTGAAGGGGGATATAGCAATCAGCCCCAGCATTTT.